The rows below give T cell receptor beta chains drawn from one sample of a study of cytomegalovirus exposure and HLA in healthy donors. The protocol was immunoSEQ multiplex PCR, while the TCRdb copy is restricted to in-frame clones and leaves out a portion. The table includes about 160,000 clones, over 60% detected once. The sample consisted of PBMCs. These receptors were taken from a middle-aged woman in good health and CMV-seronegative. Both conserved end residues are part of each CDR3. Each record gives: V gene, J gene, clone size, CDR3 length, D gene, CDR3 DNA, CDR3 protein. D genes are given only for firm matches. Not all rows give a size; the values are once, few, many and, for expanded clones, a class.

v_call: TRBV11-1
j_call: TRBJ1-2
clone_size: .
cdr3_length: 13
d_call: .
cdr3_nt: TGTGCCAGCAGCTTAGGAATGGGGAGCGGCTACACCTTC
cdr3_aa: CASSLGMGSGYTF

v_call: TRBV5-1
j_call: TRBJ1-6
clone_size: .
cdr3_length: 13
d_call: .
cdr3_nt: TGCGCCAGCAGCTTGGCTCTAAGTTCACCCCTCCACTTT
cdr3_aa: CASSLALSSPLHF

v_call: TRBV14
j_call: TRBJ1-5
clone_size: .
cdr3_length: 13
d_call: .
cdr3_nt: TGTGCCAGCAGCCAAGACAGGGGAACGCCCCAGCATTTT
cdr3_aa: CASSQDRGTPQHF

v_call: TRBV6-1
j_call: TRBJ1-5
clone_size: .
cdr3_length: 15
d_call: .
cdr3_nt: TGTGCCAGCAAAGGGGCCCGAGACATCAATCAGCCCCAGCATTTT
cdr3_aa: CASKGARDINQPQHF

v_call: TRBV7-6
j_call: TRBJ2-1
clone_size: few
cdr3_length: 17
d_call: TRBD1
cdr3_nt: TGTGCCAGCAGCTTAGCGTGGGACAGGGGGCGAGAGGATGAGCAGTTCTTC
cdr3_aa: CASSLAWDRGREDEQFF

v_call: TRBV6-1
j_call: TRBJ1-2
clone_size: .
cdr3_length: 14
d_call: TRBD1
cdr3_nt: TGTGCCAGCAGTTCACTAGACAGGGGGGGAGGCTACACCTTC
cdr3_aa: CASSSLDRGGGYTF

v_call: TRBV27
j_call: TRBJ2-6
clone_size: .
cdr3_length: 18
d_call: .
cdr3_nt: TGTGCCAGCAGTCCCCAGCGGCGGGCAGGGGACGGGGCCAACGTCCTGACTTTC
cdr3_aa: CASSPQRRAGDGANVLTF

v_call: TRBV29-1
j_call: TRBJ2-3
clone_size: .
cdr3_length: 13
d_call: .
cdr3_nt: TGCAGCCTCCATCCTACTAGCACAGATACGCAGTATTTT
cdr3_aa: CSLHPTSTDTQYF

v_call: TRBV19
j_call: TRBJ1-2
clone_size: .
cdr3_length: 12
d_call: .
cdr3_nt: TGTGCCAGTACCGGTTGGGGGCATGGCTACACCTTC
cdr3_aa: CASTGWGHGYTF

v_call: TRBV6-8
j_call: TRBJ2-5
clone_size: .
cdr3_length: 16
d_call: .
cdr3_nt: TGTGCCAGCAGTCGACCGGGACTCAGGTACCAAGAGACCCAGTACTTC
cdr3_aa: CASSRPGLRYQETQYF